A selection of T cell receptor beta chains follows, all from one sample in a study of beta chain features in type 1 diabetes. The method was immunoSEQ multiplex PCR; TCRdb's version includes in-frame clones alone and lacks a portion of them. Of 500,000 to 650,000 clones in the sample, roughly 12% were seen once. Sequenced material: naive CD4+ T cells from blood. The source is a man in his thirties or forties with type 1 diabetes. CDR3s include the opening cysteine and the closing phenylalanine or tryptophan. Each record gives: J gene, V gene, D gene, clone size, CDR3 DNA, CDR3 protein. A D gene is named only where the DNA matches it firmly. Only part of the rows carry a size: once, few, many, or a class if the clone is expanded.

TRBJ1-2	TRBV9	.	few	TGTGCCAGCAGCGTAGATGGTACGTACTATGGCTACACCTTC	CASSVDGTYYGYTF
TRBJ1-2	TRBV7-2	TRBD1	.	TGTGCCAGCAGTCAGGGGGCTCATGACTATGGCTACACCTTC	CASSQGAHDYGYTF
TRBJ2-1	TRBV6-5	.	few	TGTGCCAGTCTCCCTCGTGGGGGGATACAGTTCTTC	CASLPRGGIQFF
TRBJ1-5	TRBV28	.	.	TGTGCCAGCAGTTACAGGAATCAGCCCCAGCATTTT	CASSYRNQPQHF
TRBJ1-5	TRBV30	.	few	TGTGCCTGGAGTAGAGAGACAGGCGGTCAGCCCCAGCATTTT	CAWSRETGGQPQHF
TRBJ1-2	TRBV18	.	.	TGTGCCAGCTCACGGCCGGGGCTACCACATGGCTACACCTTC	CASSRPGLPHGYTF
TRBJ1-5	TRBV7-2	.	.	TGTGCCAGCAGCTTATCTGGGGGGCCTCAGCCCCAGCATTTT	CASSLSGGPQPQHF
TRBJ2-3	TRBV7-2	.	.	TGTGCCAGCAGCTTAGTGCGTGGGACAGATACGCAGTATTTT	CASSLVRGTDTQYF
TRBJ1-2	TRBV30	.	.	TGTGCCTGGAGTGTTGGCGGCTATGGCTACACCTTC	CAWSVGGYGYTF
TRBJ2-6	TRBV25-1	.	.	TGTGCCAGCAGTGCACAGGACTCTGGGGCCAACGTCCTGACTTTC	CASSAQDSGANVLTF
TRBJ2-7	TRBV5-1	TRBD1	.	TGCGCCAGCAGCTATTTACAGGGGGCCTACGAGCAGTACTTC	CASSYLQGAYEQYF
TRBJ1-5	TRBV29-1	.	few	TGCAGCGTTGCCGGGGCCAGCAATCAGCCCCAGCATTTT	CSVAGASNQPQHF
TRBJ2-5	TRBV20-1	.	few	TGCAGTCGCGCACTGGGGGAGACCCAGTACTTC	CSRALGETQYF
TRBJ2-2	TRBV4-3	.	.	TGCGCCAGCAGCCAACCGGACGGATCGAACACCGGGGAGCTGTTTTTT	CASSQPDGSNTGELFF
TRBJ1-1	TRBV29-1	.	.	TGCAGCGTTTCCAGCATCCTCTCTGGCGCTGAAGTTTTCTTT	CSVSSILSGAEVFF
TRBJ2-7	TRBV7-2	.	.	TGTGCCAGCAGCTTAGGAGGAGTCGTAGCCTACGAGCAGTACTTC	CASSLGGVVAYEQYF
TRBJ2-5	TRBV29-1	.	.	TGCAGCGTTGAGAGATGGGAGACCCAGTACTTC	CSVERWETQYF
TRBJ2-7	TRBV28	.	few	TGTGCCAGCAGCCTACCTACCTACGAGCAGTACTTC	CASSLPTYEQYF
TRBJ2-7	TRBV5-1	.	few	TGCGCCAGCAGCTTGGACAGGGCAGGAAGCTACGAGCAGTACTTC	CASSLDRAGSYEQYF
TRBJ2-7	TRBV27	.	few	TGTGCCAGCAGTACCCTTGACCCCTCGAACTACGAGCAGTACTTC	CASSTLDPSNYEQYF
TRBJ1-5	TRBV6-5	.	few	TGTGCCAGCAGTTACGGAGGTAGCAATCAGCCCCAGCATTTT	CASSYGGSNQPQHF
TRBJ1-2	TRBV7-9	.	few	TGTGCCGGACAGCCCCAAATGAACTATGGCTACACCTTC	CAGQPQMNYGYTF
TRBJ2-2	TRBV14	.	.	TGTGCCAGCAGCCAAGCCGGTACCGGGGAGCTGTTTTTT	CASSQAGTGELFF
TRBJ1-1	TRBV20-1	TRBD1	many	TGCAGTGCCTCGGGACAGACTAAAGCTTTCTTT	CSASGQTKAFF
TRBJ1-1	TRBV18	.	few	TGTGCCAGCTCACCACTGGTGGGCAACACTGAAGCTTTCTTT	CASSPLVGNTEAFF
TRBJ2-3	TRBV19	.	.	TGTGCCAGTAGTATCCTAGATAGAGATACGCAGTATTTT	CASSILDRDTQYF
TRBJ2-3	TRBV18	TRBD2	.	TGTGCCAGCACTCGGACTAGTGGAGATACGCAGTATTTT	CASTRTSGDTQYF
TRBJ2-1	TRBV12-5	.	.	TGTGCTAGTGGCCCCGGAGGAGCGGGCTACAATGAGCAGTTCTTC	CASGPGGAGYNEQFF
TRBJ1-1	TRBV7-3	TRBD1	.	TGTGCCAGCAGCACCCGAGGGGGCTCTGAAGCTTTCTTT	CASSTRGGSEAFF
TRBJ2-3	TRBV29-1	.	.	TGCAGCGCAACGGTCGAGACTCTGGCGCAGTATTTT	CSATVETLAQYF
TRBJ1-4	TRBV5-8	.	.	TGTGCCAGCAGCTTGGGACGGGTAGGGAATGAAAAACTGTTTTTT	CASSLGRVGNEKLFF
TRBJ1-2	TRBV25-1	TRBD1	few	TGTGCCAGCAGTGAGGGGGGGACAGGAAGTAACTATGGCTACACCTTC	CASSEGGTGSNYGYTF
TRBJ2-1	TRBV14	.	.	TGTGCCAGCAAAGGGAAAGCCTCCTACAATGAGCAGTTCTTC	CASKGKASYNEQFF
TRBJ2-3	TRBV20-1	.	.	TGCAGTGCTAAAGTGGTAAATACGCAGTATTTT	CSAKVVNTQYF
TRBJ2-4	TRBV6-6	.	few	TGTGCCAGCAGGGGCGGGGATGGGGCCCTGGGGTACTTC	CASRGGDGALGYF
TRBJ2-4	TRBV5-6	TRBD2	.	TGTGCCAGCAGCTTGCGGCGGGGGAGTGGTGAAAACATTCAGTACTTC	CASSLRRGSGENIQYF
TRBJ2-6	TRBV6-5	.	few	TGTGCCAGCAGTTTGGACGGTTCTGGGGCCAACGTCCTGACTTTC	CASSLDGSGANVLTF
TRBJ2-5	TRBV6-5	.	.	TGTGCCAGCAGTCACCACGGTGGACAAGAGACCCAGTACTTC	CASSHHGGQETQYF
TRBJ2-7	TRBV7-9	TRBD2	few	TGTGCCAGCAGCCTGGGGGGGAAGCCTTACGAGCAGTACTTC	CASSLGGKPYEQYF
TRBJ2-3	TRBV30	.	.	TGTGCCTGGGAGCCAGCGGGGACAAGCACAGATACGCAGTATTTT	CAWEPAGTSTDTQYF
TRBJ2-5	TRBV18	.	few	TGTGCCAGCTCACCACAGGAAGAGACCCAGTACTTC	CASSPQEETQYF
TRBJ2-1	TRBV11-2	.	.	TGTGCCAGCAGCTTAGATCTCAGGGCGGGGAACTACAATGAGCAGTTCTTC	CASSLDLRAGNYNEQFF
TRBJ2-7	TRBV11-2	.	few	TGTGCCAGCAGCTTAGAGGCTCACAGGGCCTCCTACGAGCAGTACTTC	CASSLEAHRASYEQYF
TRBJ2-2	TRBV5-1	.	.	TGCGCCAGCAGCTTGACCACCGGGGAGCTGTTTTTT	CASSLTTGELFF
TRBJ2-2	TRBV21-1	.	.	TGTGCCAGCAGCAAAGTAATTAGACGGACCGGGGAGCTGTTTTTT	CASSKVIRRTGELFF
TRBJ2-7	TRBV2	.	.	TGTGCCAGCAGTGAAGCTGCGCCAAGATTCTACGAGCAGTACTTC	CASSEAAPRFYEQYF
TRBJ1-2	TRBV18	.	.	TGTGCCAGCTCACCACCCCGGAATTACGGCTACACCTTC	CASSPPRNYGYTF
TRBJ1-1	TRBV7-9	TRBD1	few	TGTGCCAGCAGCGCTCAATCCCGTCCGGTGGGCAGGGGGAGCACTGAAGCTTTCTTT	CASSAQSRPVGRGSTEAFF
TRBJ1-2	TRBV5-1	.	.	TGCGCCAGCAGCTTGGGGCAGGGCCTCTCCTCCGGCTACACCTTC	CASSLGQGLSSGYTF
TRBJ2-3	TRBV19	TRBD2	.	TGTGCCAGTAGGCTCCAGCGGGGGGGCGGGACAGATACGCAGTATTTT	CASRLQRGGGTDTQYF
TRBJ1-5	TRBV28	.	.	TGTGCCAGCAGATCCCTCAGGCTCGGGGGCAATCAGCCCCAGCATTTT	CASRSLRLGGNQPQHF
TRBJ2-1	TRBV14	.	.	TGTGCCAGCAGCTTTGGATTTTACAATGAGCAGTTCTTC	CASSFGFYNEQFF
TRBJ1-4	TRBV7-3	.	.	TGTGCCAGCAGCCCAACGGGGGGAACTAATGAAAAACTGTTTTTT	CASSPTGGTNEKLFF